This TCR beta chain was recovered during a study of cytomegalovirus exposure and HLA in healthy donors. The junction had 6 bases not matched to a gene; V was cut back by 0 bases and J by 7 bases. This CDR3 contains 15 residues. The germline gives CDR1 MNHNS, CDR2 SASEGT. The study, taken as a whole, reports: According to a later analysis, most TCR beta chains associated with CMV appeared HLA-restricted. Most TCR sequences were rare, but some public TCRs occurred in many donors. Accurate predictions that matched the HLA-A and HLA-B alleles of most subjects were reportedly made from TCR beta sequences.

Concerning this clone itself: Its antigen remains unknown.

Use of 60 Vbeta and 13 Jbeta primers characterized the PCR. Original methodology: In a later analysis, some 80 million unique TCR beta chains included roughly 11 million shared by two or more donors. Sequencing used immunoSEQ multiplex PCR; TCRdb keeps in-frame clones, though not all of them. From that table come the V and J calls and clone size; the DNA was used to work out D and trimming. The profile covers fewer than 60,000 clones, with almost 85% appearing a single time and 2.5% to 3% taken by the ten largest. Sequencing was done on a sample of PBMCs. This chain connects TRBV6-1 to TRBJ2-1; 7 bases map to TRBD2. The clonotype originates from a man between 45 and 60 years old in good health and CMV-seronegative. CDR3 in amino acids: CASSEASLARNEQFF. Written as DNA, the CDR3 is TGTGCCAGCAGTGAAGCCTCACTAGCGAGGAATGAGCAGTTCTTC.